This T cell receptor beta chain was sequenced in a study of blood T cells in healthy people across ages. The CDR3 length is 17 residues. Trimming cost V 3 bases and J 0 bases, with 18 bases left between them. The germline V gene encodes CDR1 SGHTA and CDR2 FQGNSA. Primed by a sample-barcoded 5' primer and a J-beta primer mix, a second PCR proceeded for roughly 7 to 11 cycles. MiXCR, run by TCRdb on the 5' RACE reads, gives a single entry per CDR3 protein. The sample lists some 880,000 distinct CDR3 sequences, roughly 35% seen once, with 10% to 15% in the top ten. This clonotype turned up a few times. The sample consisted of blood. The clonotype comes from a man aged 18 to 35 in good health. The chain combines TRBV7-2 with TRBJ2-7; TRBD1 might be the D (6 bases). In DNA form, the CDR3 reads TGTGCCAGCAGCTTGATGGGGGCCAGGCGCTACTCCTACGAGCAGTACTTC. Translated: CASSLMGARRYSYEQYF.